This T cell receptor (beta chain) is from a study of T cell changes during pregnancy in multiple sclerosis. Trimming cost V 7 bases and J 2 bases; bases outside gene matches: 3. The CDR3 is made up of 14 amino acids. CDR1 and CDR2 from the germline V gene are MDHEN and SYDVKM. This table comes from immunoSEQ multiplex PCR, and its TCRdb copy is limited to in-frame clones, with some not included. Among under 45,000 clones, about 88% were seen once, and the ten largest hold under 1.5%. For this clone: Other DNA sequences in this specimen translate into the identical CDR3.

The receptor's source is a female donor with multiple sclerosis, enrolled in a pregnancy study. The sample here was CD4+ T cells from peripheral blood mononuclear cells, taken in the second trimester of pregnancy. The chain uses TRBV28 and TRBJ1-5, with TRBD1 matching 9 bases. CDR3 sequence reads: CASKTGGRNQPQHF. DNA for the CDR3: TGTGCCAGCAAGACAGGGGGTCGCAATCAGCCCCAGCATTTT.